One and the same sample provided the 8 T cell receptor beta chains below, sequenced in a study of T cell responses to AZD1222 COVID-19 vaccine. This table comes from immunoSEQ multiplex PCR, and its TCRdb copy is limited to in-frame clones, with some not included. The sample yields some 130,000 clones, just over 90% seen once. This specimen was peripheral blood, taken 28 days after the second AZD1222 dose. The receptors here all came from an adult who received the AZD1222 COVID-19 vaccine.

The gene calls are TRBV5-1 and TRBJ2-7; 8 bases are a match to TRBD1. In germline, CDR1 is SGHRS, CDR2 YFSETQ. The V gene end was trimmed by 4 bases and the J gene end by 5 bases; junction bases not matched to a gene: 8. The length of the CDR3 is 14 residues. The DNA of the CDR3 is TGCGCCAGCAGCCCGGACAGGGTAAACCACGAGCAGTACTTC. As protein: CASSPDRVNHEQYF. Based on the CDR3 plus reference TRBV5-1 and TRBJ2-7, the full variable domain is KAGVTQTPRYLIKTRGQQVTLSCSPISGHRSVSWYQQTPGQGLQFLFEYFSETQRNKGNFPGRFSGRQFSNSRSEMNVSTLELGDSALYLCASSPDRVNHEQYFGPGTRLTVT.

This clone was observed a single time. The rearrangement links TRBV28 to TRBJ1-2, with D possibly being TRBD1 (5 bases). V lost 6 bases to trimming and J lost 4 bases, with 15 bases between them. This CDR3 comprises 14 residues. CDR1 and CDR2 (germline): MDHEN, SYDVKM. The CDR3 DNA is TGTGCCAGCAGCGGGACGCACCTGAGCTATGGCTACACCTTC. It is translated as CASSGTHLSYGYTF.

This clone showed up just once. The CDR3 coding sequence is TGTGCCAGCAGCCCTAGCCTGGGGGGCTACAATGAGCAGTTCTTC. It yields the protein CASSPSLGGYNEQFF. The rearrangement uses TRBV9 and TRBJ2-1; weak D call: TRBD2 (6 bases). CDR1 and CDR2 from the germline V gene are SGDLS and YYNGEE. The CDR3 contains 15 residues. The V end was cut by 4 bases, the J end by 3 bases, with 14 bases between.

The chain employs TRBV2 and TRBJ2-1, with 9 nucleotides matching TRBD2. CDR1 is SNHLY and CDR2 is FYNNEI in the germline V gene. CDR3 length: 13 amino acids. The trim removed 4 bases at V and 9 bases at J, leaving 4 bases unmatched. CDR3 protein: CASSGQRGVEQFF. Written as DNA, the CDR3 is TGTGCCAGCAGTGGTCAGCGGGGGGTTGAGCAGTTCTTC.

V is TRBV5-1 and J is TRBJ2-2; D is undetermined. Per germline, CDR1 SGHRS and CDR2 YFSETQ. The length of the CDR3 is 13 residues. Trimming shortened V by 0 bases and J by 5 bases, and 5 bases separated the two germline ends. The CDR3 DNA reads as TGCGCCAGCAGCTTGGAACGGACCGGGGAGCTGTTTTTT. As protein: CASSLERTGELFF.

The V and J genes are TRBV10-3 and TRBJ1-1, with 7 nucleotides matching TRBD1. V lost 6 bases to trimming and J lost 1 base; unmatched junction nucleotides: 5. CDR3 size: 14 residues. Per the germline V gene, CDR1 is ENHRY and CDR2 is SYGVKD. CDR3 nucleotides: TGTGCCATCAGACCACAGGGGCCGAACACTGAAGCTTTCTTT. The encoded protein is CAIRPQGPNTEAFF.

V usage is TRBV6-5 and J usage is TRBJ2-7, with 9 bases identical to TRBD1. Germline CDR1 reads MNHEY; CDR2 reads SVGAGI. V shed 0 bases, J shed 0 bases, and the junction held 0 bases outside the gene matches. This CDR3 contains 15 residues. The CDR3 reads CASSYSGQGSYEQYF. The CDR3 DNA reads as TGTGCCAGCAGTTACTCGGGACAGGGCTCCTACGAGCAGTACTTC.

The chain uses TRBV2 and TRBJ2-7; D remains ambiguous. The CDR3 has 14 residues. Germline lookup yields CDR1 SNHLY and CDR2 FYNNEI. Trimming removed 7 bases from V and 6 bases from J, with 19 bases in between. CDR3 coding DNA: TGTGCCAGCACACCAAGGCCCTCGTCCGCCGAGCAGTACTTC. It is translated as CASTPRPSSAEQYF.